This entry lists 26 T cell receptor beta chains sequenced from one sample in a study of blood T cell repertoires in COVID-19. Only in-frame clones appear in the TCRdb table, and some are missing; sequencing was by immunoSEQ multiplex PCR. The sample includes approximately 150,000 clones, 81% seen only once; the top ten take more than 9.5%. Sequenced material: peripheral blood. These TCRs come from a man aged 55-75 years with active or convalescent COVID-19.

In nucleotides, the CDR3 is TGTGCCAGCAGTGGGCCCGGGAGCCAAGAGACCCAGTACTTC. Protein product: CASSGPGSQETQYF. The chain couples TRBV2 to TRBJ2-5; tentatively, D is TRBD2 (6 bases). Looked up from germline, CDR1 is SNHLY and CDR2 is FYNNEI. The V and J ends lost 4 bases and 1 base respectively, with 10 bases between them. CDR3 length: 14 amino acids.

This clone was seen a few times. The V call is TRBV10-1, the J call TRBJ2-3; 9 positions agree with TRBD2. CDR3 length: 15 residues. Germline assignment: CDR1 WNHNN and CDR2 SYGVQD (reference sequence). Trimming cost V 5 bases and J 0 bases; bases outside gene matches: 3. CDR3 amino acids: CASSLAGASTDTQYF. The CDR3 DNA reads as TGCGCCAGCAGTTTAGCGGGAGCTAGCACAGATACGCAGTATTTT.

CDR3 in amino acids: CASSSRGRDTQYF. The DNA for the CDR3 is TGTGCCAGCAGTTCCAGGGGGAGGGATACGCAGTATTTT. This chain joins TRBV27 and TRBJ2-3; perhaps TRBD1 as D (7 bases). Germline assignment: CDR1 MNHEY and CDR2 SMNVEV (reference sequence). Trimming cost V 4 bases and J 6 bases, with 11 bases left between them. The CDR3 is 13 amino acids.

The chain couples TRBV19 to TRBJ1-3; 8 bases are a match to TRBD1. Trimming took 6 bases from V and 6 from J; bases not matched to a gene: 7. Germline V gene data show CDR1 as LNHDA and CDR2 as SQIVND (reference sequence). The CDR3 is 14 residues long. CDR3 sequence (DNA): TGTGCCAGTAGCCGACAGGGGAAGGAAAACACCATATATTTT. Translated: CASSRQGKENTIYF.

This clone was recorded a few times. This chain connects TRBV2 to TRBJ1-2; no reliable D call. The ends were cut back, 0 bases at V and 4 bases at J, with 9 bases in the middle. This CDR3 is built from 14 residues. Germline CDR1 is SNHLY and CDR2 is FYNNEI. The CDR3 DNA sequence: TGTGCCAGCAGTGAAGCGGTAGCGTCCTATGGCTACACCTTC. This translates into CASSEAVASYGYTF.

V gene TRBV24-1 combines with J gene TRBJ2-2, with D possibly being TRBD1 (5 bases). The germline V gene encodes CDR1 KGHDR and CDR2 SFDVKD. Trimming shortened V by 2 bases and J by 2 bases, and 14 bases separated the two germline ends. The CDR3 totals 17 residues. Here the CDR3 reads CATSDSRVPLNTGELFF. CDR3 DNA: TGTGCCACCAGTGATTCCAGGGTTCCCCTAAACACCGGGGAGCTGTTTTTT.

The V call is TRBV28, the J call TRBJ2-3, with 7 bases lining up with TRBD2. The CDR3 runs 17 residues. Germline V gives CDR1 MDHEN, CDR2 SYDVKM. The V segment lost 1 base and the J segment 5 bases; nucleotides outside the gene matches: 12. CDR3 amino acids: CASSLYRLAGGKDTQYF. The CDR3, as DNA: TGTGCCAGCAGTTTATACCGACTAGCAGGAGGGAAAGATACGCAGTATTTT.

V gene TRBV7-9 combines with J gene TRBJ2-7; 8 bases are shared with TRBD1. The CDR3 has 17 amino acids. Losses at the gene ends were 5 bases for V and 0 bases for J; bases not matched to a gene: 12. Germline CDR1 is SEHNR and CDR2 is FQNEAQ (reference sequence). This CDR3 is CASSPPPGQGRSYEQYF. For the CDR3, the DNA is TGTGCCAGCAGCCCACCTCCCGGACAGGGACGCTCCTACGAGCAGTACTTC.

The chain couples TRBV7-9 to TRBJ1-4; possible D gene TRBD1, 5 bases. CDR1 and CDR2 (germline): SEHNR, FQNEAQ (reference sequence). The CDR3 is 14 amino acids. V lost 3 bases and J 3 bases, leaving 8 bases between the germline ends. The CDR3 protein is CASSFDRANEKLFF. The CDR3, as DNA: TGTGCCAGCAGCTTCGACAGAGCTAATGAAAAACTGTTTTTT. The entire variable domain, with the rest obtained from reference TRBV7-9 and TRBJ1-4, is as follows: DTGVSQNPRHKITKRGQNVTFRCDPISEHNRLYWYRQTLGQGPEFLTYFQNEAQLEKSRLLSDRFSAERPKGSFSTLEIQRTEQGDSAMYLCASSFDRANEKLFFGSGTQLSVL.

The chain joins TRBV19 to TRBJ1-2, with TRBD1 identical over 8 bases. The CDR3 loop spans 18 amino acids. Germline assignment: CDR1 LNHDA and CDR2 SQIVND (reference sequence). With 6 bases clipped from V and 4 bases from J, the junction kept 19 bases outside the gene matches. The CDR3 DNA reads as TGTGCCAGTAGAAATCCCGGGACAGGACATCCGGGTGGCTATGGCTACACCTTC. This sequence encodes CASRNPGTGHPGGYGYTF.

J is TRBJ2-7 and V is TRBV7-9, with 11 nucleotides matching TRBD1. Germline trimming cut 3 bases from V and 4 bases from J; bases unmatched to any gene: 5. CDR1 is SEHNR and CDR2 is FQNEAQ in the germline V gene (reference sequence). This CDR3 comprises 15 residues. The CDR3 is CASSFRGQGGYEQYF. For the CDR3, the DNA is TGTGCCAGCAGCTTCCGGGGACAGGGGGGATACGAGCAGTACTTC.

This sequence joins TRBV11-2 and TRBJ1-1, with TRBD1 matching 8 bases. Germline values: CDR1 SGHAT, CDR2 FQNNGV. CDR3 length: 15 amino acids. The V and J ends lost 5 bases and 3 bases, in that order; junction bases with no gene match: 8. For the CDR3, the DNA is TGTGCCAGCAGCAAGCAGGGGGCCCGGGACACTGAAGCTTTCTTT. Translated, it gives CASSKQGARDTEAFF.

The rearrangement links TRBV12-3 or TRBV12-4 to TRBJ2-7, with a possible D match to TRBD1 (6 bases). The V end was cut by 4 bases, the J end by 3 bases, with 7 bases between. The CDR3 covers 12 residues. The DNA for the CDR3 is TGTGCCAGCAGTTACAGGGACTACGAGCAGTACTTC. This sequence encodes CASSYRDYEQYF.

V usage is TRBV6-2 or TRBV6-3 and J usage is TRBJ2-7, with TRBD2 identical over 12 bases. V was clipped by 2 bases and J by 1 base; unmatched bases: 6. Per the germline V gene, CDR1 is MNHEY and CDR2 is SVGEGT. CDR3 length: 17 residues. CDR3: CASSYRLAGASSYEQYF. CDR3 coding DNA: TGTGCCAGCAGTTACCGACTAGCGGGGGCGTCGTCCTACGAGCAGTACTTC.

Only one count was recorded for this clone. The CDR3 region is CASSKGVEGSGELFF. The DNA of the CDR3 is TGTGCCAGCAGCAAAGGGGTCGAGGGCTCCGGGGAGCTGTTTTTT. The rearrangement links TRBV21-1 to TRBJ2-2; TRBD2, the D gene given by the table, was not confirmed from the DNA. TRBV21-1 is tagged as a pseudogene. This CDR3 has 15 residues.

The chain employs TRBV6-2 or TRBV6-3 and TRBJ1-1; 8 bases are shared with TRBD1. V lost 4 bases and J lost 7; bases outside the gene matches: 2. The CDR3 extends over 12 amino acids. Germline-derived CDR1 and CDR2 are MNHEY and SVGEGT. The CDR3 here is CASSWGTGEAFF. CDR3 coding DNA: TGTGCCAGCAGTTGGGGGACAGGTGAAGCTTTCTTT.

The chain links TRBV19 to TRBJ1-6; 7 bases are a match to TRBD1. CDR1 is LNHDA, CDR2 SQIVND, per germline (reference sequence). Trimming cost V 7 bases and J 7 bases; bases outside gene matches: 7. The CDR3 consists of 14 residues. The CDR3 nucleotides read TGTGCCAGTACCACGGGACAGTTAAATTCACCCCTCCACTTT. Amino acids: CASTTGQLNSPLHF. Full variable domain (outside the CDR3, taken from reference TRBV19 and TRBJ1-6): DGGITQSPKYLFRKEGQNVTLSCEQNLNHDAMYWYRQDPGQGLRLIYYSQIVNDFQKGDIAEGYSVSREKKESFPLTVTSAQKNPTAFYLCASTTGQLNSPLHFGNGTRLTVT.

The chain employs TRBV11-3 and TRBJ2-1; 15 positions agree with TRBD2. The CDR3 has 15 amino acids. Losses at the gene ends were 1 base for V and 10 bases for J; bases not matched to a gene: 2. Per the germline V gene, CDR1 is SGHNT and CDR2 is YENEEA. The CDR3 DNA sequence: TGTGCCAGCAGCTTAGTGGGACTAGCGGGGGGAGAGCAGTTCTTC. This encodes CASSLVGLAGGEQFF.

J is TRBJ1-4 and V is TRBV7-9; D might be TRBD1 (6 bases). The CDR3 has 16 residues. Germline values: CDR1 SEHNR, CDR2 FQNEAQ (reference sequence). Trimming removed 10 bases from V and 0 bases from J, with 18 bases in between. The CDR3: CAISTGTTTTNEKLFF. In DNA, the CDR3 is TGTGCCATCTCCACCGGGACAACCACAACTAATGAAAAACTGTTTTTT.

The chain links TRBV2 to TRBJ2-5, with 10 bases matching TRBD1. V shed 6 bases, J shed 5 bases, and the junction held 6 bases outside the gene matches. Per the germline V gene, CDR1 is SNHLY and CDR2 is FYNNEI. This CDR3 spans 14 amino acids. In DNA form, the CDR3 reads TGTGCCAGCAGGAGGGACAGGGGCCGGGAGACCCAGTACTTC. Protein: CASRRDRGRETQYF.

This sequence joins TRBV27 and TRBJ2-5; D is uncertain. CDR1 and CDR2 from the germline V gene are MNHEY and SMNVEV (reference sequence). Trimming took 5 bases from V and 2 from J, leaving 12 bases between them. The CDR3 runs to 14 residues. CDR3 in DNA: TGTGCCAGCAGTCCAGCCCGGGTTCAAGAGACCCAGTACTTC. Translated, it gives CASSPARVQETQYF.

V and J are TRBV6-6 and TRBJ1-3, with no clear D. CDR3 length: 13 amino acids. From germline, CDR1 is MNHNY and CDR2 SVGAGI (reference sequence). Trimming removed 2 bases at V and 4 bases at J, with 6 bases between. CDR3 loop: CASSYGEGNTIYF. The CDR3 bases are TGTGCCAGCAGTTACGGTGAGGGAAACACCATATATTTT.

This clone appeared a few times. J is TRBJ1-2 and V is TRBV27; TRBD1 agrees at 12 bases. The CDR3 sequence is 15 residues long. V lost 5 bases to trimming and J lost 8 bases; unmatched junction nucleotides: 9. Per germline, CDR1 MNHEY and CDR2 SMNVEV (reference sequence). The CDR3 nucleotides are TGTGCCAGCAGTGACCCGGGACAGGGGGCGAGAGGCTACACCTTC. Amino acid sequence: CASSDPGQGARGYTF.

V usage is TRBV6-5 and J usage is TRBJ2-7, with D perhaps TRBD1 (5 bases). Per the germline V gene, CDR1 is MNHEY and CDR2 is SVGAGI. The CDR3 runs to 15 residues. Trimming stripped 0 bases from V and 2 bases from J, with 11 bases between. CDR3 DNA: TGTGCCAGCAGTTACTCTAGGGGAAAAGCCTACGAGCAGTACTTC. It encodes CASSYSRGKAYEQYF.

The chain is built from TRBV7-9 and TRBJ2-7, with 8 bases fitting TRBD2. Trimming took 10 bases from V and 3 from J; bases not matched to a gene: 11. The CDR3 totals 14 residues. Germline CDR1 SEHNR, CDR2 FQNEAQ (reference sequence). CDR3 amino acids: CATHGGGAGYEQYF. CDR3 nucleotide sequence: TGTGCCACCCACGGGGGGGGAGCGGGCTACGAGCAGTACTTC.

The chain combines TRBV24-1 with TRBJ1-6; D unclear. Germline CDR1 KGHDR, CDR2 SFDVKD. Trimming took 6 bases from V and 7 from J, leaving 9 bases between them. The CDR3 is 13 amino acids. The CDR3 region has the DNA TGTGCCACCAGTCTCAGTTCCAATTCACCCCTCCACTTT. Translation: CATSLSSNSPLHF.